A selection of T cell receptor beta chains follows, all from one sample in a study of response to subunit inactivated influenza vaccine. TCRdb fed the RT-PCR reads into MiXCR, producing one record per CDR3 protein. The repertoire holds about 500,000 distinct CDR3 sequences, with 15% to 20% as singletons. Sequenced material: CD4+ T cells sorted from PBMCs, taken around 2 years after vaccination. These receptors all come from a man between 50 and 75 years old who received an inactivated influenza vaccine. Each CDR3 is given with its conserved first and last residue. D genes are given only for firm matches. Where a row states a size, it is once, few, many or the class of an expanded clone; other rows omit it.

abundance	d_gene	v_gene	j_gene	CDR3aa	CDR3nt
.	TRBD2	TRBV20-1	TRBJ2-3	CSATLAGGPHAQYF	TGCAGTGCCACACTAGCGGGAGGGCCCCATGCGCAGTATTTT
few	.	TRBV4-2	TRBJ1-2	CASSHSTREGYTF	TGTGCCAGCAGCCACTCTACCAGGGAAGGCTACACCTTC
few	TRBD2	TRBV6-2/TRBV6-3	TRBJ2-2	CASRRTTSGFYGELFF	TGTGCCAGCAGACGTACGACTAGCGGATTCTATGGGGAGCTGTTTTTT
.	.	TRBV6-2/TRBV6-3	TRBJ2-2	CASRKDRRTTGELFF	TGTGCCAGCAGAAAGGACAGACGAACCACCGGGGAGCTGTTTTTT
.	.	TRBV30	TRBJ1-1	CAGGGLSTEAFF	TGTGCTGGCGGGGGGTTGAGCACTGAAGCTTTCTTT
few	TRBD1	TRBV4-1	TRBJ2-1	CASSQPGQGPVRPYNEQFF	TGCGCCAGCAGCCAACCGGGACAGGGTCCAGTAAGGCCCTACAATGAGCAGTTCTTC
.	TRBD1	TRBV6-1	TRBJ2-3	CASRRQGSSTDTQYF	TGTGCCAGCAGAAGACAGGGCTCTAGCACAGATACGCAGTATTTT
.	.	TRBV4-2	TRBJ2-1	CASSQTRGGAPYNEQFF	TGTGCCAGCAGCCAAACTAGGGGGGGAGCCCCCTACAATGAGCAGTTCTTC
.	.	TRBV20-1	TRBJ2-1	CSARDLHGGGLQAYNEQFF	TGCAGTGCTAGAGATCTTCACGGGGGAGGTCTTCAGGCCTACAATGAGCAGTTCTTC
few	.	TRBV27	TRBJ2-1	CASRAYRGGAYNEQFF	TGTGCCAGCCGGGCGTATCGAGGGGGAGCCTACAATGAGCAGTTCTTC
once	TRBD2	TRBV28	TRBJ2-1	CASSTLAGGLYNEQFF	TGTGCCAGCAGCACGCTAGCGGGAGGACTCTACAATGAGCAGTTCTTC
.	.	TRBV7-2	TRBJ2-7	CASSLVPAGSEQYF	TGTGCCAGCAGCTTAGTGCCAGCCGGAAGCGAGCAGTACTTC
few	.	TRBV4-3	TRBJ2-1	CASSQVGVNEQFF	TGCGCCAGCAGCCAAGTGGGGGTTAATGAGCAGTTCTTC
many	.	TRBV12-3/TRBV12-4	TRBJ2-2	CASSLGSYTGELFF	TGTGCCAGCAGTTTAGGCAGCTACACCGGGGAGCTGTTTTTT
.	TRBD2	TRBV10-2	TRBJ2-3	CASRDRGGNTDTQYF	TGCGCCAGCAGAGACCGGGGGGGCAACACAGATACGCAGTATTTT
few	.	TRBV7-2	TRBJ2-1	CASSPQEVGGPGIF	TGTGCCAGCAGCCCCCAAGAGGTGGGGGGGCCCGGGATCTTC
.	TRBD2	TRBV20-1	TRBJ2-5	CSASSSGGQETQYF	TGCAGTGCTAGTTCCAGCGGGGGCCAAGAGACCCAGTACTTC
.	TRBD2	TRBV7-6	TRBJ2-1	CASSLGGGGLAVNEQFF	TGTGCCAGCAGCTTAGGGGGTGGTGGACTAGCTGTCAATGAGCAGTTCTTC
few	TRBD2	TRBV20-1	TRBJ2-4	CSARAPTSGSVDIQYF	TGCAGTGCTAGAGCGCCGACTAGCGGGAGCGTGGACATTCAGTACTTC